Listed here is a single TCR beta chain. Antigen unknown. The germline V gene has CDR1 SGHRS and CDR2 YFSETQ. CDR3 length: 15 residues. J lost 4 bases, V lost 4 bases, and 10 bases had no gene match. Assay used: immunoSEQ multiplex PCR; TCRdb lists only in-frame clones, some missing. The table lists tens of thousands of clones, about 85% of them singletons. The data originate from a study of OX40 agonist ivuxolimab in advanced cancers. Study-level background: Patients undergoing dose escalation presented with hepatocellular carcinoma, melanoma, renal cell or head and neck cancer. Three patients had partial responses: one hepatocellular carcinoma, two cutaneous melanoma.

Study outcomes and limitations: Circulating CD4+ and CD8+ T cells showed clonal expansion by week 6 at 0.1 to 3.0 mg/kg. Determination of antigen specificity was not performed for the expanded peripheral T cells.

Sequenced here: CD4+ or CD8+ T cells sorted from blood, sampled in a trial of the OX40 agonist ivuxolimab. This chain connects TRBV5-1 to TRBJ2-5; 7 bases align to TRBD1. The clonotype originates from an adult with an advanced solid tumor such as melanoma, head and neck, liver or kidney cancer. The CDR3 sequence: CASSPQQGQSETQYF. CDR3 DNA: TGCGCCAGCAGCCCCCAACAGGGGCAGTCAGAGACCCAGTACTTC.